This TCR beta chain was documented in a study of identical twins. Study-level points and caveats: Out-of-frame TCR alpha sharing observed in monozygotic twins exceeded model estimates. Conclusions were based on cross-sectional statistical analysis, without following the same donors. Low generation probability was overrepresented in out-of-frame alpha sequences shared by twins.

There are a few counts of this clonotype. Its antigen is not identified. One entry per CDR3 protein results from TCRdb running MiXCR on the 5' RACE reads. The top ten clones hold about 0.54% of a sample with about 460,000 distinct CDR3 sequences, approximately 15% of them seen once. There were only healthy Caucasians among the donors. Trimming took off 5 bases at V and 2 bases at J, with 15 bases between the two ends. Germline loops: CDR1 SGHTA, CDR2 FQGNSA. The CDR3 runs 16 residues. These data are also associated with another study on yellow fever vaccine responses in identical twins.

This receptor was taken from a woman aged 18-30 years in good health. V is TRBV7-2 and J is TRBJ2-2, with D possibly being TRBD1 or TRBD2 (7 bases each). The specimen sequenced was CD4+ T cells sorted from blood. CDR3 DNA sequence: TGTGCCAGCAGCCCAGCGGGACAGCTTAACACCGGGGAGCTGTTTTTT. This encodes CASSPAGQLNTGELFF.